What follows are 19 T cell receptor beta chains derived from one specimen sequenced in a study of monozygotic twins with inflammatory bowel disease. Reanalyzing the 5' RACE reads, TCRdb keeps one entry per CDR3 protein, without DNA. Recorded for this sample: approximately 200,000 distinct CDR3 sequences. The sample was blood. The receptor source for this set is a human donor with ulcerative colitis or Crohn's disease, or a healthy co-twin of an affected twin (not recorded which).

This rearrangement joins TRBV29-1 to TRBJ2-1. The CDR3 contains 11 residues. Looked up from germline, CDR1 is SQVTM and CDR2 is ANQGSEA. CDR3: CSTTDNNEQFF.

The chain uses TRBV10-3 and TRBJ1-2; without DNA, the TCRdb call of TRBD1 cannot be checked. Looked up from germline, CDR1 is ENHRY and CDR2 is SYGVKD. The CDR3 totals 15 residues. CDR3 residues: CAISVDTGTPFGYTF.

The chain is built from TRBV12-3 or TRBV12-4 and TRBJ1-5. The CDR3 spans 14 residues. CDR3 loop: CASSKQNSNQPQHF.

This chain uses TRBV7-2 with TRBJ2-7. This CDR3 has 11 residues. Germline assignment: CDR1 SGHTA and CDR2 FQGNSA. The CDR3 reads CASSAAYEQYF.

This chain joins TRBV6-2 or TRBV6-3 and TRBJ1-1. Per germline, CDR1 MNHEY and CDR2 SVGEGT. The CDR3 covers 14 residues. The CDR3 here is CASSSGPRDTEAFF.

J is TRBJ1-1 and V is TRBV11-2. Germline-derived CDR1 and CDR2 are SGHAT and FQNNGV. This CDR3 is built from 16 residues. CDR3 loop: CASSFGERLLNTEAFF.

The V call is TRBV7-6, the J call TRBJ2-3; the D call of TRBD2 rests on TCRdb alone, since no DNA is present to check it. The CDR3 extends over 16 amino acids. The germline gives CDR1 SGHVS, CDR2 FNYEAQ. This CDR3 is CASSRNSGGLTDTQYF.

The V call is TRBV7-2, the J call TRBJ2-2. This CDR3 comprises 11 residues. CDR1 and CDR2 from the germline V gene are SGHTA and FQGNSA. The CDR3 region is CASRQTRELFF.

The chain combines TRBV6-1 with TRBJ2-2. The CDR3 consists of 14 residues. Germline V gene lookup returns CDR1 MNHNS and CDR2 SASEGT. The CDR3 sequence is CASSDLGSTGELFF.

The chain couples TRBV7-9 to TRBJ1-2; TCRdb gives TRBD1 as the D gene, but with no DNA this cannot be confirmed. The CDR3 sequence is 13 residues long. Germline lookup yields CDR1 SEHNR and CDR2 FQNEAQ (reference sequence). The CDR3 loop reads CASSKGQGNGYTF.

The gene calls are TRBV7-2 and TRBJ2-2. Per the germline V gene, CDR1 is SGHTA and CDR2 is FQGNSA. This CDR3 has 15 amino acids. This CDR3 is CASSLVASDTGELFF.

The chain recombines TRBV10-3 with TRBJ2-3; TCRdb proposes TRBD1, but this gene call is untestable without DNA. The germline gives CDR1 ENHRY, CDR2 SYGVKD. This CDR3 contains 12 residues. The CDR3 here is CATGTEPDTQYF.

The chain links TRBV5-1 to TRBJ2-3; without DNA, the TCRdb call of TRBD1 cannot be checked. Looked up from germline, CDR1 is SGHRS and CDR2 is YFSETQ. The CDR3 length is 16 residues. CDR3: CASSLLTGAPVDTQYF.

The CDR3 region is CASSPDRGLYEQYF. V and J are TRBV27 and TRBJ2-7; no DNA is available, so the TRBD1 call from TCRdb remains unchecked. Per germline, CDR1 MNHEY and CDR2 SMNVEV (reference sequence). The CDR3 is made up of 14 amino acids.

The chain joins TRBV5-1 to TRBJ2-1. In germline, CDR1 is SGHRS, CDR2 YFSETQ. The CDR3 covers 15 residues. CDR3 sequence reads: CASSFGGSSYNEQFF.

The CDR3 loop reads CASSLTAGGPKTDTQYF. The rearrangement links TRBV5-1 to TRBJ2-3; the D gene TCRdb calls, TRBD2, cannot be checked with no DNA. Germline-derived CDR1 and CDR2 are SGHRS and YFSETQ. The CDR3 runs to 17 residues. The full variable domain, completed using reference TRBV5-1 and TRBJ2-3, is KAGVTQTPRYLIKTRGQQVTLSCSPISGHRSVSWYQQTPGQGLQFLFEYFSETQRNKGNFPGRFSGRQFSNSRSEMNVSTLELGDSALYLCASSLTAGGPKTDTQYFGPGTRLTVL.

This rearrangement joins TRBV7-7 to TRBJ1-5; TCRdb designates TRBD1, a call that cannot be tested without DNA. CDR3 size: 12 residues. CDR1 and CDR2 from the germline V gene are SSHAT and FNYEAQ (reference sequence). CDR3 residues: CASRTGGQPQHF.

The chain combines TRBV12-3 or TRBV12-4 with TRBJ1-2; TCRdb proposes TRBD1, but this gene call is untestable without DNA. CDR3 length equals 14 residues. The chain's CDR3 is CASRGWDRGYGYTF.

The chain links TRBV4-1 to TRBJ1-2; TCRdb names TRBD1, which stays unverified in the absence of DNA. The V gene's germline CDR1 is MGHRA and CDR2 YSYEKL. The CDR3 consists of 16 residues. The CDR3: CASSQVSTGGFYGYTF.